This T cell receptor (beta chain) emerged from a study of blood T cell repertoires in COVID-19. Study as a whole: The study drew acute and convalescent COVID-19 samples from the United States, Italy and Spain. T cells, B-cell-depleted T cells, or PBMCs provided the cDNA or gDNA that served as material.

This clone appeared a few times. CDR3 size: 19 residues. V lost 4 bases to trimming and J lost 6 bases; unmatched junction nucleotides: 25. The V gene's germline CDR1 is SGHRS and CDR2 YFSETQ. Patients of the Seattle cohort, enrolled during active infection, were followed longitudinally. As processed by the authors: Amplifying reference gene primers gave estimates of nucleated cell counts. Data came from immunoSEQ multiplex PCR; TCRdb stores just in-frame clones and leaves some out. The DNA was the basis for D and trimming; V, J and clone size are from that table. The sample lists about 180,000 clones; around 80% were seen once.

Specimen: peripheral blood. The receptor comes from a woman at least 80 years old with COVID-19, enrolled during active disease. This rearrangement joins TRBV5-1 to TRBJ2-7; 7 nucleotides agree with TRBD1. In DNA, the CDR3 is TGCGCCAGCAGCATCCTGACGAGGGGGCGCGGTCCAATTTTGGGCGAGCAGTACTTC. This translates into CASSILTRGRGPILGEQYF. The variable domain in full, completed from reference TRBV5-1 and TRBJ2-7, reads KAGVTQTPRYLIKTRGQQVTLSCSPISGHRSVSWYQQTPGQGLQFLFEYFSETQRNKGNFPGRFSGRQFSNSRSEMNVSTLELGDSALYLCASSILTRGRGPILGEQYFGPGTRLTVT.